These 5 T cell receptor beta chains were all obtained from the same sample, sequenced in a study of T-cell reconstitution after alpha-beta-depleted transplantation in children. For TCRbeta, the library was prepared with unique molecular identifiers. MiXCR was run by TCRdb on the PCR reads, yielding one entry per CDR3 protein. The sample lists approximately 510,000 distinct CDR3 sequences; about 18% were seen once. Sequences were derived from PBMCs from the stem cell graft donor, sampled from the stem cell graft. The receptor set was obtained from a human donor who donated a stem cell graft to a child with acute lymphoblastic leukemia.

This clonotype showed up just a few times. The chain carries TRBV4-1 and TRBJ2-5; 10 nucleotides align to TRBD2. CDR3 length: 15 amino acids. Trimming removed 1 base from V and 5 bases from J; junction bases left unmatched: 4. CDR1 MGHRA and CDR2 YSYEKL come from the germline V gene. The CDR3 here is CASSQVAGGRETQYF. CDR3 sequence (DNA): TGCGCCAGCAGCCAAGTAGCGGGAGGAAGGGAGACCCAGTACTTC.

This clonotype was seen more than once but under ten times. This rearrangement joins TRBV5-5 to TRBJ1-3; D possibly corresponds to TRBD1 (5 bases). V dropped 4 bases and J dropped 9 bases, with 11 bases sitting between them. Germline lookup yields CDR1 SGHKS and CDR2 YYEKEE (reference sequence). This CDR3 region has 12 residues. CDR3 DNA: TGTGCCAGCAGCGTCCCGGGGGTCACCATATATTTT. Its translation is CASSVPGVTIYF.

The CDR3 here is CAIRDSGSENTDTQYF. The CDR3 nucleotides are TGTGCCATCAGGGATAGCGGGAGCGAAAACACAGATACGCAGTATTTT. The chain links TRBV10-3 to TRBJ2-3; TRBD2 aligns across 9 bases. J was trimmed by 2 bases and V by 6 bases; bases with no gene match: 9. This CDR3 is built from 16 residues. CDR1 and CDR2 (germline): ENHRY, SYGVKD.

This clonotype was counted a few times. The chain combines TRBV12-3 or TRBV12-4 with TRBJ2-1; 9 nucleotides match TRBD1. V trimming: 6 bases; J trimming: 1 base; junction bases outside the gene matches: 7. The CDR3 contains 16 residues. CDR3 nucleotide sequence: TGTGCCAGCAGCCGAACAGGGGGCCGATCCTACAATGAGCAGTTCTTC. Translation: CASSRTGGRSYNEQFF.

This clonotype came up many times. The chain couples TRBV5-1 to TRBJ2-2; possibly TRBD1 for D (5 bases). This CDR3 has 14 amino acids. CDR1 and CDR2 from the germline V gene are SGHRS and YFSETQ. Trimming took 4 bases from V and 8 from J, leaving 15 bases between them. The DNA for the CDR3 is TGCGCCAGCAGCCTGGACACTACAGTGGGGGAGCTGTTTTTT. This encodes CASSLDTTVGELFF.